The clone carrying this T cell receptor (beta chain) was seen only a few times. Its antigen is not identified. Construction of the TCRbeta library involved unique molecular identifiers. TCRdb independently ran MiXCR on the PCR reads; one entry per CDR3 protein. Here the sample spans 600,000 to 700,000 distinct CDR3 sequences, about an eighth being singletons. Germline loops: CDR1 ENHRY, CDR2 SYGVKD. The V gene lost 11 bases and the J gene lost 5 bases, with 16 bases spanning the gap. This CDR3 is 12 amino acids long. This record belongs to a study of T-cell reconstitution after alpha-beta-depleted transplantation in children. The study, taken as a whole, reports: Recipient T cells and thymic progenitors that survived gave rise to the high TCRbeta diversity observed at day 60 in some patients. At the one-year point after transplant, T-cell counts and TCRbeta diversity were found to come mostly from T cells that had been newly produced.

This TCR derives from a girl aged 2 to 9 with congenital amegakaryocytic thrombocytopenia, due to receive a stem cell transplant. The chain is built from TRBV10-3 and TRBJ2-7; D is perhaps TRBD1 or TRBD2 (6 bases each). The source was PBMCs, collected before TCRalphabeta/CD19-depleted stem cell transplant. The CDR3 here is CAVGGGADEQYF. Written as DNA, the CDR3 is TGTGCCGTCGGAGGGGGAGCGGACGAGCAGTACTTC.